These 7 T cell receptor beta chains came from one sample sequenced in a study of T cells in Graves' hyperthyroidism and ophthalmopathy. Regions amplified from RNA transcripts were the TCR beta CDR3 regions. The HTBI primer set drove a first-round RT-PCR of the TCR CDR3. One entry per CDR3 protein, called by TCRdb with MiXCR from the multiplex PCR reads. The profile covers under 400,000 distinct CDR3 sequences, with roughly 20% appearing a single time and 15% taken by the ten largest. Sequencing was performed on blood. Receptor source: a woman aged 40 to 50 with Graves' ophthalmopathy.

This sequence joins TRBV27 and TRBJ2-7, with D tentatively TRBD1 (6 bases). Germline CDR1 is MNHEY and CDR2 is SMNVEV (reference sequence). Trimming stripped 2 bases from V and 5 bases from J, with 16 bases between. The CDR3 is 15 residues long. The DNA of the CDR3 is TGTGCCAGCAGTTTAAGGGCAGGGGCCGGGGACGAGCAGTACTTC. This codes for CASSLRAGAGDEQYF.

This clonotype was detected ten times or more. The chain joins TRBV12-3 or TRBV12-4 to TRBJ2-2; either TRBD1 or TRBD2 may supply D (5 bases each). The CDR3 has 18 residues. V lost 7 bases to trimming and J lost 3 bases, with 24 bases between them. The CDR3: CASTTLSWGSSDTGELFF. CDR3 nucleotides: TGTGCCAGCACTACCCTCTCTTGGGGGAGCTCGGACACCGGGGAGCTGTTTTTT.

This clonotype occurred many times. The chain joins TRBV12-3 or TRBV12-4 to TRBJ1-5; D unresolved. V was cut by 0 bases and J by 2 bases, with 8 bases left in between. The CDR3 is 15 amino acids. As DNA, the CDR3 is TGTGCCAGCAGTTTAGCGGGCCAGGGCAATCAGCCCCAGCATTTT. Its protein is CASSLAGQGNQPQHF.

The table lists this clonotype with many counts. The genes are TRBV6-1 and TRBJ2-7, with D possibly called TRBD1 or TRBD2 (5 bases each). Trimming took off 5 bases at V and 0 bases at J, with 17 bases between the two ends. Germline CDR1 and CDR2: MNHNS and SASEGT. The CDR3 consists of 16 residues. The CDR3 sequence: CASSRDHQTSSYEQYF. The DNA of the CDR3 is TGTGCCAGCAGTCGGGACCACCAAACTAGCTCCTACGAGCAGTACTTC.

This clonotype was picked up one time. The J gene is TRBJ1-5, the V gene TRBV12-3 or TRBV12-4; D gene uncertain. Trimming took off 6 bases at V and 2 bases at J, with 14 bases between the two ends. The CDR3 runs 15 residues. CDR3: CASRPAEWGNQPQHF. CDR3 DNA: TGTGCCAGCAGGCCGGCTGAATGGGGCAATCAGCCCCAGCATTTT.

This clonotype was detected many times. A much larger clone is a single base away; this may be a read error. The gene calls are TRBV10-3 and TRBJ1-1, with 7 bases matching TRBD1. V shed 10 bases and J 4 bases; nucleotides not matched to a gene: 15. Germline V gives CDR1 ENHRY, CDR2 SYGVKD. The CDR3 contains 15 residues. CDR3 DNA: TGTGCCACCAGGGGGTCACGGGGACGGGGCACTGAAGCTTTCTTT. Translating gives CATRGSRGRGTEAFF.

There are many counts of this clonotype. The V gene is TRBV30, the J gene TRBJ2-7; 8 bases fit TRBD1. Germline CDR1 and CDR2: GTSNPN and SVGIG (reference sequence). Losses at the gene ends were 3 bases for V and 7 bases for J; bases not matched to a gene: 8. The CDR3 is 13 residues long. CDR3 residues: CAWRGQGVGEQYF. The CDR3 region has the DNA TGTGCCTGGAGAGGACAGGGAGTGGGGGAGCAGTACTTC.